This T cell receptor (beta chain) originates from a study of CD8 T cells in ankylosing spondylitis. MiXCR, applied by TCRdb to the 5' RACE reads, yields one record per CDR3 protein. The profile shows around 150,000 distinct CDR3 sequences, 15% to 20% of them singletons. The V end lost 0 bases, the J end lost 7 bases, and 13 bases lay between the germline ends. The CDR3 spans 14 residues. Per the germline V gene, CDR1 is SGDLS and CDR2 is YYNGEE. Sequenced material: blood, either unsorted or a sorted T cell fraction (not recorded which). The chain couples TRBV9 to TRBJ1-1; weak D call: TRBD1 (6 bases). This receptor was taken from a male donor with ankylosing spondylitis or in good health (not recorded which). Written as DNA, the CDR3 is TGTGCCAGCAGCGTAGAAGGGGGGATCGGTGAAGCTTTCTTT. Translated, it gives CASSVEGGIGEAFF.